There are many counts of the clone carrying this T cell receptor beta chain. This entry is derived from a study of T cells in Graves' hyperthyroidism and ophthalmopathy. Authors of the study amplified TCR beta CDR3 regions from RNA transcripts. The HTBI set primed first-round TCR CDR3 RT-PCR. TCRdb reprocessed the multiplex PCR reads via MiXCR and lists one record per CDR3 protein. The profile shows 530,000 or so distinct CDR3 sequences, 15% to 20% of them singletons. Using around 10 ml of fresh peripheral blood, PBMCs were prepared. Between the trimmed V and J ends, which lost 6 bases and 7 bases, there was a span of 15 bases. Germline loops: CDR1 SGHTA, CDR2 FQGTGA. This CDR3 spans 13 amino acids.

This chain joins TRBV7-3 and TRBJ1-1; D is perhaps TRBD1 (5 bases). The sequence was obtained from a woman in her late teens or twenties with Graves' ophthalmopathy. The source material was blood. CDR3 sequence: CASRDRDRDEAFF. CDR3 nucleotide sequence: TGTGCCAGCAGGGATAGGGACCGCGATGAAGCTTTCTTT.